This T cell receptor (beta chain) stems from a study of T cell responses to AZD1222 COVID-19 vaccine. The germline V gene has CDR1 SGHTA and CDR2 FQGNSA. The V end was cut by 0 bases, the J end by 6 bases, with 20 bases between. This CDR3 comprises 18 residues. Sequencing was performed with immunoSEQ multiplex PCR; in TCRdb, only in-frame clones are kept and a portion is missing. The profile shows about 120,000 clones, around 92% of them singletons. The sample in question was peripheral blood, obtained on day 0 of AZD1222 vaccination. This TCR was recovered from an adult in good health. The chain uses TRBV7-2 and TRBJ2-2; weak D call: TRBD2 (5 bases). CDR3 DNA sequence: TGTGCCAGCAGCTTAGCGCGGGTGATAGGGAAGGGCGCCGGGGAGCTGTTTTTT. It is translated as CASSLARVIGKGAGELFF.